This entry lists 8 T cell receptor beta chains sequenced from one sample in a study of Tregs in tolerant kidney transplant recipients. What these receptors recognize is not known. This table comes from immunoSEQ multiplex PCR, and its TCRdb copy is limited to in-frame clones, with some not included. The sample contains tens of thousands of clones, around 95% of which appear only once. The sequenced sample consisted of Tregs from blood cultured with allogeneic cells. The receptors shown here come from a human donor in good health.

This clone has only one observation. This chain joins TRBV9 and TRBJ1-6; D uncertain. This CDR3 has 13 amino acids. V was clipped by 0 bases and J by 8 bases, with 6 bases between them. Germline-derived CDR1 and CDR2 are SGDLS and YYNGEE. CDR3 protein: CASSVDGYSPLHF. The CDR3, as DNA: TGTGCCAGCAGCGTAGACGGATATTCACCCCTCCACTTT.

The chain carries TRBV6-6 and TRBJ1-5, with D possibly matching TRBD1 (6 bases). Trimming took 3 bases from V and 4 from J, leaving 16 bases between them. Germline V gene sequence: CDR1 MNHNY, CDR2 SVGAGI (reference sequence). The CDR3 contains 16 residues. In DNA, the CDR3 is TGTGCCAGCAGTTATCCCACAGGGTCCGGAAATCAGCCCCAGCATTTT. As protein: CASSYPTGSGNQPQHF.

J is TRBJ2-1 and V is TRBV5-4; D perhaps matches TRBD1 (6 bases). Germline values: CDR1 SGHNT, CDR2 YYREEE (reference sequence). The CDR3 is 18 residues long. Between the trimmed V and J ends, which lost 4 bases and 0 bases, there was a span of 20 bases. The CDR3 DNA reads TGTGCCAGCAGCCCTCAAACCAGGGGCGGAAGCTCCTACAATGAGCAGTTCTTC. It codes for CASSPQTRGGSSYNEQFF.

The sample holds a few counts of this clone. The chain joins TRBV18 to TRBJ1-5; D possibly corresponds to TRBD1 (6 bases). This CDR3 is 17 amino acids long. The germline CDR1 and CDR2 sequences are KGHSH and LQKENI. The V gene lost 2 bases and the J gene lost 4 bases, with 18 bases spanning the gap. Here the CDR3 reads CASSPGQFLGGNQPQHF. The CDR3 nucleotides are TGTGCCAGCTCACCAGGACAGTTTCTTGGGGGTAATCAGCCCCAGCATTTT.

This chain links TRBV7-2 with TRBJ1-1; TRBD1 is a possible D gene (6 bases). Trimming shortened V by 1 base and J by 4 bases, and 10 bases separated the two germline ends. Per germline, CDR1 SGHTA and CDR2 FQGNSA. The CDR3 sequence is 14 residues long. For the CDR3, the DNA is TGTGCCAGCAGCTTAGGGGGGCCGCTCACTGAAGCTTTCTTT. Protein sequence: CASSLGGPLTEAFF.

The chain links TRBV27 to TRBJ2-2, with D perhaps matching TRBD2 (6 bases). Germline V gene data show CDR1 as MNHEY and CDR2 as SMNVEV (reference sequence). This CDR3 comprises 15 residues. The germline V and J ends were trimmed by 10 bases and 4 bases, with 19 bases remaining between them. The CDR3 bases are TGTGCCACAGCGGTCCTAGCGTTGGCCACCGGGGAGCTGTTTTTT. This encodes CATAVLALATGELFF.

The rearrangement uses TRBV11-2 and TRBJ2-7; possibly TRBD1 for D (8 bases). The CDR3 loop spans 15 amino acids. V lost 5 bases and J lost 4, with 18 bases in between. The germline V gene encodes CDR1 SGHAT and CDR2 FQNNGV. Here the CDR3 reads CASSQRGRGLYEQYF. The CDR3 nucleotides read TGTGCCAGCAGCCAGCGGGGCAGGGGGCTTTACGAGCAGTACTTC.

The chain has TRBV4-1 and TRBJ2-5; TRBD2 agrees at 12 bases. Germline values: CDR1 MGHRA, CDR2 YSYEKL. V trimming: 4 bases; J trimming: 0 bases; junction bases outside the gene matches: 3. CDR3 length equals 16 residues. For the CDR3, the DNA is TGCGCCAGCAGCCCACGACTAGCGGGAGACCAAGAGACCCAGTACTTC. Amino acids: CASSPRLAGDQETQYF.